This T cell receptor (beta chain) originates from a study of CD8+CD57+ T cells in acquired aplastic anemia. Study summary: Sorted CD4+ and CD8+ cells gave an average of approximately 3 ug of DNA.

Regarding this clonotype: Its antigen is currently unknown.

Findings and caveats of the study: Patients and controls shared 25 to 30 CD8+ CDR3 sequences, highly expressed in patients.

Using genomic DNA as the template, TCR beta VDJ and CDR3 profiling was carried out. TCRdb redid the calling of the reads with MiXCR, one entry per CDR3 protein. Here the sample spans tens of thousands of distinct CDR3 sequences, under 65% being singletons. The V and J ends lost 4 bases and 5 bases respectively, with 9 bases between them. There are 12 residues in the CDR3. The V gene's germline CDR1 is MGHDK and CDR2 SYGVNS. What was sequenced was sorted CD4+, CD8+, or CD8+CD57+ T cells (not recorded which) from PBMCs. The chain uses TRBV25-1 and TRBJ2-7; possible D gene TRBD2, 7 bases. The TCR originated in a human donor in good health, serving as a control. This CDR3 is CASSGGGHEQYF. CDR3 in DNA: TGTGCCAGCAGTGGGGGGGGCCACGAGCAGTACTTC.